The T cell receptor (beta chain) under discussion was sequenced for a study of cytomegalovirus exposure and HLA in healthy donors. The CDR3 runs to 14 residues. From germline, CDR1 is SGHNT and CDR2 YYREEE (reference sequence). V lost 1 base, J lost 5 bases, and 2 bases stayed unmatched. The PCR made use of 60 Vbeta and 13 Jbeta primers. Some clones are missing from TCRdb's copy, which holds only in-frame ones; the method was immunoSEQ multiplex PCR. The repertoire holds about 160,000 clones, with approximately 77% as singletons. The sample consisted of PBMCs. The clonotype was recovered from a man in his fifties in good health and CMV-seropositive. The rearrangement links TRBV5-4 to TRBJ1-4; 7 positions match TRBD1. The CDR3 sequence is CASSLRDRNEKLFF. The CDR3 nucleotides read TGTGCCAGCAGCTTGCGGGACAGAAATGAAAAACTGTTTTTT.